This TCR beta chain was identified during a study of radiotherapy plus CTLA-4 blockade in lung cancer. Sequenced by immunoSEQ multiplex PCR; TCRdb stores in-frame clones only, minus some. The data hold some 78,000 clones, with around 85% observed a single time. A word on this clone: What it recognizes is unknown.

Overall study results and limits: TCR clones of tumor origin grew in blood after radiotherapy plus ipilimumab.

The receptor's source is a human donor with non-small cell lung cancer who had a partial response to radiotherapy plus ipilimumab. Source: peripheral blood, taken from a patient treated with radiotherapy plus ipilimumab.

In nucleotides, the CDR3 is TGTGCCAGCAGTCCTGGGACAGCTAATGAAAAACTGTTTTTT. This encodes CASSPGTANEKLFF. The chain uses TRBV6-6 and TRBJ1-4; 7 bases are a match to TRBD1. There are 14 residues in the CDR3. V trimming: 5 bases; J trimming: 3 bases; junction bases outside the gene matches: 3. CDR1 MNHNY and CDR2 SVGAGI come from the germline V gene (reference sequence).